The table lists the clone carrying this T cell receptor (beta chain) with many counts. Its antigen is unidentified. Looked up from germline, CDR1 is DFQATT and CDR2 is SNEGSKA (reference sequence). This CDR3 spans 17 amino acids. J lost 4 bases, V lost 1 base, and 10 bases had no gene match. Patients were excluded for uncontrolled infection, other autoimmune disease, pregnancy or lactation. Used for diagnoses were clinical symptoms, serum thyroxine and TRAb, thyroid ultrasound and orbital computed tomography. Cells are PBMCs isolated from around 10 ml of fresh blood. The data stem from a study of T cells in Graves' hyperthyroidism and ophthalmopathy. Template material for amplifying TCR beta CDR3 regions consisted of RNA transcripts. An initial round of RT-PCR targeting the TCR CDR3 relied on the HTBI primer set. TCRdb used MiXCR to reprocess the multiplex PCR reads, holding one entry per CDR3 protein. Of hundreds of thousands of distinct CDR3 sequences listed, roughly 14% were seen once; the top ten hold under 15%.

General study points: Ophthalmopathy was distinguished from stable hyperthyroidism by 13 V-J signatures.

The receptor was isolated from a man between 18 and 29 years old with Graves' ophthalmopathy. V is TRBV20-1 and J is TRBJ2-2, with TRBD2 matching 9 bases. The source material was blood. The CDR3, as DNA: TGCAGTGCTAGAGTCGCGCGGGAGGGCCTAGTCACCGGGGAGCTGTTTTTT. This sequence encodes CSARVAREGLVTGELFF.